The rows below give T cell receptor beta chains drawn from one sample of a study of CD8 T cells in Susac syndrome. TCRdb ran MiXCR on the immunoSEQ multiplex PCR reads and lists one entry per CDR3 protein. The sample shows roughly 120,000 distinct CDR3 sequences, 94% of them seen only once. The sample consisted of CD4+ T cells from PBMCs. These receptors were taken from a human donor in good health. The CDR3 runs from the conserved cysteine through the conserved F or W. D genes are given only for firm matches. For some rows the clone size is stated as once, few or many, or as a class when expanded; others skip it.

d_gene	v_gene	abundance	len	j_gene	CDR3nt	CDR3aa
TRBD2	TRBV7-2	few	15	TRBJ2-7	TGTGCCAGCAGCTTAGGGCTAGCGGGAGGAAACGAGCAGTACTTC	CASSLGLAGGNEQYF
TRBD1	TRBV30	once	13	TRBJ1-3	TGTGCCTGGAGGAAAGGGGGCGGATACACCATATATTTT	CAWRKGGGYTIYF
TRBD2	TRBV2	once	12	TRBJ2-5	TGTGCCAGCACCCGGGAGGGGGAGACCCAGTACTTC	CASTREGETQYF
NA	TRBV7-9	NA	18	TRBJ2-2	TGTGCCAGCAGCTTAGGGCGACTGCAAGGACGGAACACCGGGGAGCTGTTTTTT	CASSLGRLQGRNTGELFF
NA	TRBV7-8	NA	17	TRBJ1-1	TGTGCCAGCAGCTTAGTCCAGGAATCGACCATGAACACTGAAGCTTTCTTT	CASSLVQESTMNTEAFF
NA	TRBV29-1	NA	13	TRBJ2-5	TGCAGCGTTGAACGGGCAGCACAAGAGACCCAGTACTTC	CSVERAAQETQYF
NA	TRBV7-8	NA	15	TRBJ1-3	TGTGCCAGCAGCGGAAGGGGGGCTTCTGGAAACACCATATATTTT	CASSGRGASGNTIYF
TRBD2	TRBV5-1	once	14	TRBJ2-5	TGCGCCAGCAGCTTTAATTCGGGAGGAGAGACCCAGTACTTC	CASSFNSGGETQYF
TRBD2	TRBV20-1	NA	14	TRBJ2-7	TGCAGTGCCAAAACTAGCGGGAACTCCTACGAGCAGTACTTC	CSAKTSGNSYEQYF
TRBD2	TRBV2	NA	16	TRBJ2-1	TGTGCCAGCAGCGGACTAGCGGGGGCCTCCTACAATGAGCAGTTCTTC	CASSGLAGASYNEQFF
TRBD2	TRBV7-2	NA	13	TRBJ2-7	TGTGCCAGCAGCTACGTCGGGGGGAGCGAGCAGTACTTC	CASSYVGGSEQYF
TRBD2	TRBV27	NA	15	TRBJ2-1	TGTGCCAGCAGAGATACTAGCGGTTCCTACAATGAGCAGTTCTTC	CASRDTSGSYNEQFF
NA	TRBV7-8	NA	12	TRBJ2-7	TGTGCCAGCAGCTACGTATCAGGCGGGCAGTACTTC	CASSYVSGGQYF
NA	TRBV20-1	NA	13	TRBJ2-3	TGCAGTCGACGGGGCCTCGGCACAGATACGCAGTATTTT	CSRRGLGTDTQYF
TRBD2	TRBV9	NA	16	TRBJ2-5	TGTGCCAGCAGCGTACCCCCCATAGCGGGAGTAGAGACCCAGTACTTC	CASSVPPIAGVETQYF
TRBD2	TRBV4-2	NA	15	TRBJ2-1	TGTGCCAGCAGCCAAGGTTCTAGCGGGAGTAATGAGCAGTTCTTC	CASSQGSSGSNEQFF
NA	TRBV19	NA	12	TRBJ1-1	TGTGCCAGTAGTAGGGAGGACACTGAAGCTTTCTTT	CASSREDTEAFF
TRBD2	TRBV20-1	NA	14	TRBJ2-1	TGCAGTGCCCCGGGGCTAGCGGGAGCCGGGGAGCAGTTCTTC	CSAPGLAGAGEQFF
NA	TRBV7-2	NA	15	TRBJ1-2	TGTGCCAGCAGCTTAGAATGGAGAGGGGACTATGGCTACACCTTC	CASSLEWRGDYGYTF
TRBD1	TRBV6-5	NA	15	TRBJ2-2	TGTGCCAGCAGACTGGGACAGGGGTTTCGCGGGGAGCTGTTTTTT	CASRLGQGFRGELFF
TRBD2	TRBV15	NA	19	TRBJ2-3	TGTGCCACCAGCAGAGACTTCCCATTAGCGGGAGGGCCACGGGAAACGCAGTATTTT	CATSRDFPLAGGPRETQYF
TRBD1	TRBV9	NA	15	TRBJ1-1	TGTGCCAGCAGCGAACAGACAGGGGGCATGGCTGAAGCTTTCTTT	CASSEQTGGMAEAFF
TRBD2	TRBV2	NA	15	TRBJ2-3	TGTGCCAGCAGGCTAGCGGGAGGTGTAGCAGATACGCAGTATTTT	CASRLAGGVADTQYF
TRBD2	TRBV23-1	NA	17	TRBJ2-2	TGCGCCAGCAGTCAGTTCGATAGCGGGAGACGCACCGGGGAGCTGTTTTTT	CASSQFDSGRRTGELFF
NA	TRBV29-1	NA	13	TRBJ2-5	TGCAGCGTTGAATTGGCAGGACAAGAGACCCAGTACTTC	CSVELAGQETQYF
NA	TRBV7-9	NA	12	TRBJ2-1	TGTGCCAGCAGCTTAGCGGCGAATGAGCAGTTCTTC	CASSLAANEQFF
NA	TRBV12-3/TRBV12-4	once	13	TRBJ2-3	TGTGCCAGCACTCTGCGCCGGACAGATACGCAGTATTTT	CASTLRRTDTQYF
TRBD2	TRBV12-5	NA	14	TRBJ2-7	TGTGCTAGTGGTTTGTCCGGGACTAGAGGCGAGCAGTACTTC	CASGLSGTRGEQYF
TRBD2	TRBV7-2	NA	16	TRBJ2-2	TGTGCCAGCAGCTCAAGGGTAGCGGGAAGCACCGGGGAGCTGTTTTTT	CASSSRVAGSTGELFF
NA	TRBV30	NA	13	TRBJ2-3	TGTGCCTGGAGTCCGAGGGACACAGATACGCAGTATTTT	CAWSPRDTDTQYF
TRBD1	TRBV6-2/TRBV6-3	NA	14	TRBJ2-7	TGTGCCAGCAATAGACGACAGGGAGTTCGGGAGCAGTACTTC	CASNRRQGVREQYF
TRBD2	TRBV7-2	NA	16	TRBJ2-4	TGTGCCAGCAGCCCACTATCACTAGCGGGAGAATACATTCAGTACTTC	CASSPLSLAGEYIQYF
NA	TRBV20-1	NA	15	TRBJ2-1	TGCAGTGCTAGAACCGCGCTTTCCCACACGGATGAGCAGTTCTTC	CSARTALSHTDEQFF
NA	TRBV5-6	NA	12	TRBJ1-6	TGTGCCAGCAGCTTGGAGCATTCACCCCTCCACTTT	CASSLEHSPLHF
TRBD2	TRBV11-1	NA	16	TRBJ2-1	TGTGCCAGCAGCGACCACGGGACTAGCGGATACAATGAGCAGTTCTTC	CASSDHGTSGYNEQFF